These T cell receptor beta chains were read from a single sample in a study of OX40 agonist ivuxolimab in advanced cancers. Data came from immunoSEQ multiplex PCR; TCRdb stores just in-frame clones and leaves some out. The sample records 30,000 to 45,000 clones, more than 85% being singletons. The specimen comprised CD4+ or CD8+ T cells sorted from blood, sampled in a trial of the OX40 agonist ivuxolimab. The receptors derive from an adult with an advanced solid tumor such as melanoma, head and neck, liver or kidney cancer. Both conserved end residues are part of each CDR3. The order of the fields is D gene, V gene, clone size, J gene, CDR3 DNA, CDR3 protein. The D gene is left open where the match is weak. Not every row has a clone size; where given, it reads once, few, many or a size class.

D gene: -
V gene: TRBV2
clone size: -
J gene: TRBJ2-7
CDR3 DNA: TGTGCCAGCAGAACATCGTCGGGGACCTACGAGCAGTACTTC
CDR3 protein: CASRTSSGTYEQYF

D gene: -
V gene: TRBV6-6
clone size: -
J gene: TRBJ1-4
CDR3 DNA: TGTGCCAGCAGTTCAGGAAGCGCAACTAATGAAAAACTGTTTTTT
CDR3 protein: CASSSGSATNEKLFF

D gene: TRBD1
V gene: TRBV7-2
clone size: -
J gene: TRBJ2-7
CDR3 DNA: TGTGCCAGCAGCTTAGCGGACAGGGGCCGCTATAATCTACCTTCCGAGCAGTACTTC
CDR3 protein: CASSLADRGRYNLPSEQYF

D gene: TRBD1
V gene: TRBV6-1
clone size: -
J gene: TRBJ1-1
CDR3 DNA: TGTGCCAGCGTAGGACAGGGGATGGGCACTGAAGCTTTCTTT
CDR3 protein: CASVGQGMGTEAFF

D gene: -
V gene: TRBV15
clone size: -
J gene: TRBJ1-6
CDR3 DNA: TGTGCCACCAGTCCTTGGGGAGATAATTCACCCCTCCACTTT
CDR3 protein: CATSPWGDNSPLHF

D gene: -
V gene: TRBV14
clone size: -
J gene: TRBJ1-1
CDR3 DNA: TGTGCCAGCAGCCGCCGTCCGGGGGCTGAAGCTTTCTTT
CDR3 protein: CASSRRPGAEAFF

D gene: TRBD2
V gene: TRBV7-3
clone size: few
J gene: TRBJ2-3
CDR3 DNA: TGTGCCAGCAGCTTACGCGGGGGGGCAACAGATACGCAGTATTTT
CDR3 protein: CASSLRGGATDTQYF

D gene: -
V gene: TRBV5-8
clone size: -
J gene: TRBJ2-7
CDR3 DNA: TGTGCCAGCAGAACCGGGACCGGAGCCTACGAGCAGTACTTC
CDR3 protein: CASRTGTGAYEQYF

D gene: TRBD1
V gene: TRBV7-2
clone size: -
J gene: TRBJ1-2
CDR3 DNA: TGTGCCAGCAGCCAAGGGACAGGGGCGAACTATGGCTACACCTTC
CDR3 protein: CASSQGTGANYGYTF

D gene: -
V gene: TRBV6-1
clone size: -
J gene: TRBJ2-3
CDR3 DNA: TGTGCCAGCGGGGGGCATAAAGCAGATACGCAGTATTTT
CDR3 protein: CASGGHKADTQYF

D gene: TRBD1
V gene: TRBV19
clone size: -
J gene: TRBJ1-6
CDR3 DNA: TGTGCCAGCTCCGGGACAGCAGGGGGAATTTGGAATTCACCCCTCCACTTT
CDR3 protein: CASSGTAGGIWNSPLHF

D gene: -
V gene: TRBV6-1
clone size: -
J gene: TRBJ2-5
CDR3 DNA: TGTGCCAGCAGTGTACGGGGGCAAGAGACCCAGTACTTC
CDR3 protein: CASSVRGQETQYF

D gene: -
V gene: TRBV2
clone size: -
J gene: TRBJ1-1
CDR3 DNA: TGTGCCAGCAGTGGGACCCAGGGGTGGACTGAAGCTTTCTTT
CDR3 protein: CASSGTQGWTEAFF

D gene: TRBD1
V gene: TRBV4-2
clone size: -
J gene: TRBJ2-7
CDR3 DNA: TGTGCCAGCAGCCAAGGGCCGACAGGGGGCAGTGAGGAGCAGTACTTC
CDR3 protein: CASSQGPTGGSEEQYF

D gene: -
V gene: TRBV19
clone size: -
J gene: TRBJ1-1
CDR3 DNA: TGTGCCAGTAACCAAGGGGGATACACTGAAGCTTTCTTT
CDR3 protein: CASNQGGYTEAFF

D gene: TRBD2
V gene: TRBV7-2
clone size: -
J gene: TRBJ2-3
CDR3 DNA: TGTGCCAGCAGCTCCCCGACTAGCCCGGAAGCGCAGTATTTT
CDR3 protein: CASSSPTSPEAQYF

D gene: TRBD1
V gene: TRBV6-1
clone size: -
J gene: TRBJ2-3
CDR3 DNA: TGTGCCAGCAGTGCCCGGGACAGGACCGCCCTTGCGTCCCTAGGGCAGTATTTT
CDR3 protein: CASSARDRTALASLGQYF

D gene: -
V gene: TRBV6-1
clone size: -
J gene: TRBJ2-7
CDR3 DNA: TGTGCCAGCAGTGAAAGAAGTTGGGGGGAGCAGTACTTC
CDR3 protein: CASSERSWGEQYF

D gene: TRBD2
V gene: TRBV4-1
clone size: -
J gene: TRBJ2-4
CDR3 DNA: TGCGCCAGCAGCCGAGGACTAGCGGGGGGTCTAGCCAAAAACATTCAGTACTTC
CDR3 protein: CASSRGLAGGLAKNIQYF

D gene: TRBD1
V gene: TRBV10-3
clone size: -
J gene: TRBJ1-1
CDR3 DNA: TGTGCCATCATCCCCGACAGGGGTGACAAAGCTTTCTTT
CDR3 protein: CAIIPDRGDKAFF

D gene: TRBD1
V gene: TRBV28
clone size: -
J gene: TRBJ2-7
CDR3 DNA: TGTGCCAGTATGAGGGGGCCTACCAACGAGCAGTACTTC
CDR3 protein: CASMRGPTNEQYF

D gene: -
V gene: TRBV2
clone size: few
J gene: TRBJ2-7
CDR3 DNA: TGTGCCAGCAGTGAAGTGGACCGCGAGCAGTACTTC
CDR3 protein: CASSEVDREQYF

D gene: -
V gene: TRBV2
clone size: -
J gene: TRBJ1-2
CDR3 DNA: TGTGCCAGCAGTGAAGTTACTGGCAATCCGGGCAACTATGGCTACACCTTC
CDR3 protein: CASSEVTGNPGNYGYTF

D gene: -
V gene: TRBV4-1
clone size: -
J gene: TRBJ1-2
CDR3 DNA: TGCGCCAGCAGCCACCCTGGCCGGACAGTTTATGGCTACACCTTC
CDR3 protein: CASSHPGRTVYGYTF

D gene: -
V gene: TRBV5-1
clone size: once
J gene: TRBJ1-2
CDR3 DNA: TGCGCCAGCAGCCTGGGTTGGGGGCCTACTTATGGCTACACCTTC
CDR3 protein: CASSLGWGPTYGYTF

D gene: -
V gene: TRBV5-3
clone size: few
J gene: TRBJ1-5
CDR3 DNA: TGTGCCAGAAGCTTGGCGGGAGCACATAGCAATCAGCCCCAGCATTTT
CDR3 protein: CARSLAGAHSNQPQHF

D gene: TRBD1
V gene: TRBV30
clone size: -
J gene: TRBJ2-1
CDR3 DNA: TGTGCCTGGAGTCAAGGACAGGGTCTGCATTGGTTCTTC
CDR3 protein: CAWSQGQGLHWFF

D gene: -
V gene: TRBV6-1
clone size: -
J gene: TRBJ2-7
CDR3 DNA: TGTGCCAGCAGTGAAAGGGGGCGGGGGGCTTACGAGCAGTACTTC
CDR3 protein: CASSERGRGAYEQYF

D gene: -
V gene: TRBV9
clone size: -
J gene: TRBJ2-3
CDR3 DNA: TGTGCCAGCAGCGTAGGGCAGGTGAGGACAGATACGCAGTATTTT
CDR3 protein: CASSVGQVRTDTQYF

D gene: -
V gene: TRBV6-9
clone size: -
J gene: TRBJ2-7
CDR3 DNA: TGTGCCAGCACGACCGGCGGGGTGTGTGTAGGTTTCTACGAGCAGTACTTC
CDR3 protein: CASTTGGVCVGFYEQYF

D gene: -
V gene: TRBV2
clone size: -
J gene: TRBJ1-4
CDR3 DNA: TGTGCCACCTGCTGGCTTGCGAATGAAAAACTGTTTTTT
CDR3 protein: CATCWLANEKLFF

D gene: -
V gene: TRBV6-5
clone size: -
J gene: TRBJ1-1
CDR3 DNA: TGTGCCAGCAGTTACACCCAAGGGAGGGAAGCTTTCTTT
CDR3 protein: CASSYTQGREAFF

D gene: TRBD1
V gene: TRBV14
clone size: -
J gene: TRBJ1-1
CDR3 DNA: TGTGCCAGCAGCCTCAACAGGGGGATGAACACTGAAGCTTTCTTT
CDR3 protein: CASSLNRGMNTEAFF

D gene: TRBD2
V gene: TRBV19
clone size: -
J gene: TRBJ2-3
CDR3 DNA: TGTGCCAGTAGTAGCGGGGGAATTTTTGCAGATACGCAGTATTTT
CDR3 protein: CASSSGGIFADTQYF

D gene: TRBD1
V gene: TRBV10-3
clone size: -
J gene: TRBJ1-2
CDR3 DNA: TGTGCCATCAGTACAGGGGTTGAGGGCTATGGCTACACCTTC
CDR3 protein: CAISTGVEGYGYTF

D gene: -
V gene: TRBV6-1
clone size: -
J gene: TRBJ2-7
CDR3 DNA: TGTGCCAGCAGTGAGTTGGGGCGAGGCTACGAGCAGTACTTC
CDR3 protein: CASSELGRGYEQYF

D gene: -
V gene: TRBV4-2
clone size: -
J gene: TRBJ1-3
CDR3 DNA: TGTGCCAGCGGCGTAGGCTCTGGAAACACCATATATTTT
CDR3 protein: CASGVGSGNTIYF

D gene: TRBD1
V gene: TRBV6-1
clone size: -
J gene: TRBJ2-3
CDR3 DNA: TGTGCCAGCAGGCGAGGGGGCCTTGGCGCAGATACGCAGTATTTT
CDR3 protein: CASRRGGLGADTQYF

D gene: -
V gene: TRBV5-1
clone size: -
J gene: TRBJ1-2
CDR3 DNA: TGCGCCAGCAGCTTGGACAGTTCGGGGGGCTACACCTTC
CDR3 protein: CASSLDSSGGYTF

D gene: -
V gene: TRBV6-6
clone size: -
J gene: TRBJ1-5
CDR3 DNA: TGTGCCAGCAGTTACTCCCAGGACCCAAATCAGCCCCAGCATTTT
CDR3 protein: CASSYSQDPNQPQHF

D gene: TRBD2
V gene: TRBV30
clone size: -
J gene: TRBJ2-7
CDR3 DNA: TGTGCCTGGAAAAGCGGGGTCTCCTACGAGCAGTACTTC
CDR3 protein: CAWKSGVSYEQYF

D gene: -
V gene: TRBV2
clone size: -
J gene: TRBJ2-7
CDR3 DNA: TGTGCCAGCAGTGATTTTATAACCTACGAGCAGTACTTC
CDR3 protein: CASSDFITYEQYF